This T cell receptor (beta chain) emerged from a study of blood T cell repertoires in COVID-19. Whole-study context: T cells, B-cell-depleted T cells, or PBMCs supplied cDNA or gDNA.

Trimming took 2 bases from V and 0 from J, leaving 14 bases between them. Germline V gene sequence: CDR1 LGHDT, CDR2 YNNKEL (reference sequence). There are 17 residues in the CDR3. Assay used: immunoSEQ multiplex PCR; TCRdb lists only in-frame clones, some missing. The sample shows under 250,000 clones, around nine tenths of them seen only once. This TCR derives from a man between 60 and 75 years old who had recovered from COVID-19. This sequence joins TRBV3-1 (or the pseudogene TRBV3-2) and TRBJ2-1, with a tentative D call TRBD2 (6 bases). Material: peripheral blood. The CDR3 here is CASSQWAGSSSYNEQFF. CDR3 bases: TGTGCCAGCAGCCAATGGGCGGGATCGAGCTCCTACAATGAGCAGTTCTTC.